These 21 T cell receptor beta chains originate from one sample sequenced in a study of HIV-infected patients and healthy controls. The repertoire came from unfractionated whole blood and reflected all unsorted peripheral T cells. cDNA was made from about 500 ng RNA using alpha and beta constant primers. Each of the alpha and beta chains got its own library through chain-specific third strand synthesis with indices. Via MiXCR, TCRdb re-called the 5' RACE reads, giving one row per CDR3 protein. The table records some 7,600 distinct CDR3 sequences, under 8% of them present only once. The source material was blood, sampled before antiretroviral therapy. These receptors all come from an adult with HIV infection.

This clonotype is labeled medium-sized. V gene TRBV30 combines with J gene TRBJ2-7; TRBD2 aligns across 14 bases. V lost 2 bases and J lost 7; bases outside the gene matches: 7. Germline V gene sequence: CDR1 GTSNPN, CDR2 SVGIG (reference sequence). CDR3 length: 15 amino acids. The CDR3 nucleotides are TGTGCCTGGAGTCCACTTGGACTAGCGGGGGGAGAGCAGTACTTC. Translating gives CAWSPLGLAGGEQYF.

This clonotype was counted ten times or more. J is TRBJ1-1 and V is TRBV6-2 or TRBV6-3, with TRBD1 as a possible D gene (6 bases). CDR3 length: 16 amino acids. Trimming stripped 2 bases from V and 2 bases from J, with 15 bases between. Germline V lookup: CDR1 MNHEY, CDR2 SVGEGT. The CDR3, as DNA: TGTGCCAGCAGTTACCCTCTCGACAGGAAAAACACTGAAGCTTTCTTT. Amino acid sequence: CASSYPLDRKNTEAFF.

By sample fraction, this clonotype is medium-sized. This chain links TRBV4-1 with TRBJ2-5; 8 bases fit TRBD1. CDR1 is MGHRA and CDR2 is YSYEKL in the germline V gene. Trimming took 0 bases from V and 2 from J; bases not matched to a gene: 2. The CDR3 spans 15 residues. Here the CDR3 DNA reads TGCGCCAGCAGCCAAGAGACAGGGGCTCAAGAGACCCAGTACTTC. Amino acids: CASSQETGAQETQYF.

This clonotype is judged medium-sized (0.01 to 0.1%). CDR3 region: CAWAGTLNTEAFF. CDR3 nucleotide sequence: TGTGCCTGGGCCGGGACGTTGAACACTGAAGCTTTCTTT. The chain is built from TRBV30 and TRBJ1-1; possibly TRBD1 for D (5 bases). Germline values: CDR1 GTSNPN, CDR2 SVGIG (reference sequence). V shed 5 bases and J shed 0 bases, with 10 bases lying between them. The CDR3 covers 13 residues.

This clonotype is medium-sized. The chain links TRBV6-2 or TRBV6-3 to TRBJ1-1; tentative D call: TRBD1 (5 bases). Germline V gives CDR1 MNHEY, CDR2 SVGEGT. Between the trimmed V and J ends, which lost 5 bases and 1 base, there was a span of 8 bases. The CDR3 runs 13 residues. Here the CDR3 reads CASSLTANTEAFF. For the CDR3, the DNA is TGTGCCAGCAGTCTGACAGCGAACACTGAAGCTTTCTTT.

The chain couples TRBV7-2 to TRBJ1-5; D remains unclear. This CDR3 has 15 residues. V lost 1 base, J lost 7 bases, and 14 bases lay in between. Germline V gene lookup returns CDR1 SGHTA and CDR2 FQGNSA. In nucleotides, the CDR3 is TGTGCCAGCAGCTTAGATATCTTCGGGTTGCAGCCCCAGCATTTT. Protein product: CASSLDIFGLQPQHF.

The chain has TRBV2 and TRBJ2-3, with a possible D match to TRBD2 (6 bases). The CDR3 covers 16 residues. Per germline, CDR1 SNHLY and CDR2 FYNNEI. The ends were cut back, 0 bases at V and 1 base at J, with 11 bases in the middle. The CDR3 region is CASSEAGLFGTDTQYF. The CDR3 DNA is TGTGCCAGCAGTGAAGCGGGACTCTTTGGCACAGATACGCAGTATTTT.

This clonotype showed up many times. The chain carries TRBV7-6 and TRBJ2-3; D ambiguous. V shed 3 bases and J shed 2 bases, with 6 bases lying between them. Germline V gives CDR1 SGHVS, CDR2 FNYEAQ. The CDR3 has 13 amino acids. CDR3 in DNA: TGTGCCAGCAGCTTGGTCGACACAGATACGCAGTATTTT. Translated, it gives CASSLVDTDTQYF.

By share of the sample, this clonotype is medium-sized. The chain combines TRBV3-1 with TRBJ2-6; D not resolved. In germline, CDR1 is LGHDT, CDR2 YNNKEL (reference sequence). Trimming shortened V by 5 bases and J by 0 bases, and 14 bases separated the two germline ends. There are 17 residues in the CDR3. CDR3 loop: CASSSWVRSSGANVLTF. The CDR3 DNA reads TGTGCCAGCAGCTCCTGGGTCCGCTCCTCTGGGGCCAACGTCCTGACTTTC. Full variable domain (rest looked up from reference TRBV3-1 and TRBJ2-6): DTAVSQTPKYLVTQMGNDKSIKCEQNLGHDTMYWYKQDSKKFLKIMFSYNNKELIINETVPNRFSPKSPDKAHLNLHINSLELGDSAVYFCASSSWVRSSGANVLTFGAGSRLTVL.

The rearrangement links TRBV24-1 to TRBJ2-3; tentatively, D is TRBD1 (6 bases). The CDR3 loop spans 17 amino acids. CDR1 and CDR2 (germline): KGHDR, SFDVKD. V was pared by 5 bases and J by 3 bases, with 20 bases between. Here the CDR3 reads CATSVGISEGGTDTQYF. The CDR3, as DNA: TGTGCCACCAGTGTGGGGATCTCCGAAGGGGGAACAGATACGCAGTATTTT.

At least ten counts were recorded for this clonotype. V is TRBV28 and J is TRBJ2-1, with 11 bases fitting TRBD1. This CDR3 has 16 amino acids. Germline V gene sequence: CDR1 MDHEN, CDR2 SYDVKM. V dropped 6 bases and J dropped 9; count of bases not matched to a gene: 13. The CDR3 sequence is CASSLPPPGTGGEQFF. CDR3 DNA: TGTGCCAGCAGCCTACCTCCTCCCGGGACAGGGGGTGAGCAGTTCTTC.

By sample fraction, this clonotype is medium-sized (0.01 to 0.1%). This chain uses TRBV2 with TRBJ1-6, with a weak D call TRBD1 (6 bases). The CDR3 runs 15 residues. Trimming shortened V by 0 bases and J by 11 bases, and 14 bases separated the two germline ends. Germline V CDR1 and CDR2: SNHLY, FYNNEI. CDR3 in amino acids: CASSEARTANPPLHF. DNA for the CDR3: TGTGCCAGCAGTGAAGCAAGGACAGCCAACCCACCCCTCCACTTT.

By share of the sample, this clonotype is large (0.1 to 1%). CDR3 loop: CASSSGQGGYTF. The CDR3 nucleotides read TGTGCCAGCAGCTCGGGACAGGGAGGCTACACCTTC. The genes are TRBV7-6 and TRBJ1-2, with 9 bases fitting TRBD1. The CDR3 is made up of 12 amino acids. V trimming: 4 bases; J trimming: 8 bases; junction bases outside the gene matches: 2. CDR1 SGHVS and CDR2 FNYEAQ come from the germline V gene.

This clonotype occurred a few times. The chain is built from TRBV29-1 and TRBJ1-1; the D gene is possibly TRBD1 (5 bases). Trimming pared 7 bases from V and 0 bases from J, leaving 12 bases between. The CDR3 is 13 residues long. From germline, CDR1 is SQVTM and CDR2 ANQGSEA. The CDR3 DNA reads as TGCAGCGCCGGGGGGGTTATGAACACTGAAGCTTTCTTT. Translation gives CSAGGVMNTEAFF.

This clonotype was recorded many times. J is TRBJ1-5 and V is TRBV20-1; unclear D gene. Between the trimmed V and J ends, which lost 0 bases and 9 bases, there was a span of 15 bases. CDR3 length equals 14 residues. Germline values: CDR1 DFQATT, CDR2 SNEGSKA (reference sequence). The CDR3 sequence is CSARDSDLPGPQHF. The CDR3 coding sequence is TGCAGTGCTAGAGATTCGGATTTACCCGGGCCCCAGCATTTT.

This clonotype counts as medium-sized. This rearrangement joins TRBV19 to TRBJ2-5; D remains ambiguous. CDR1 and CDR2 from the germline V gene are LNHDA and SQIVND (reference sequence). This CDR3 has 14 amino acids. V lost 3 bases and J lost 2, with 10 bases in between. In DNA form, the CDR3 reads TGTGCCAGTAGTATGTCAGAGACTCAAGAGACCCAGTACTTC. Its protein product is CASSMSETQETQYF.

The rearrangement links TRBV10-3 to TRBJ1-2, with a possible D match to TRBD1 (6 bases). There are 14 residues in the CDR3. Germline V gene lookup returns CDR1 ENHRY and CDR2 SYGVKD. V was cut by 11 bases and J by 7 bases, with 23 bases left in between. CDR3 sequence reads: CAVGQFGDSFGYTF. The CDR3 DNA reads TGTGCCGTAGGACAGTTCGGGGACTCCTTTGGCTACACCTTC.

J is TRBJ1-3 and V is TRBV12-3 or TRBV12-4; D ambiguous. This CDR3 has 15 residues. Between the trimmed V and J ends, which lost 7 bases and 0 bases, there was a span of 13 bases. The CDR3 spells CASTTSQFSGNTIYF. The CDR3 nucleotides are TGTGCCAGCACTACTTCGCAATTCTCTGGAAACACCATATATTTT.

This clonotype appeared many times. This rearrangement joins TRBV7-8 to TRBJ2-5; maybe TRBD1 (6 bases). This CDR3 has 15 amino acids. The germline V gene has CDR1 SGHVS and CDR2 FQNEAQ. The V gene lost 5 bases and the J gene lost 4 bases, with 17 bases spanning the gap. The CDR3 here is CASSTGQRGGETQYF. The CDR3 region has the DNA TGTGCCAGCAGCACAGGACAGAGAGGGGGAGAGACCCAGTACTTC.

This clonotype was recorded many times. The chain combines TRBV30 with TRBJ1-1; 9 bases align to TRBD1. This CDR3 has 14 residues. Germline V gene sequence: CDR1 GTSNPN, CDR2 SVGIG (reference sequence). J was trimmed by 0 bases and V by 4 bases; bases with no gene match: 3. The CDR3 reads CAWTGTGMNTEAFF. DNA for the CDR3: TGTGCCTGGACCGGGACAGGGATGAACACTGAAGCTTTCTTT.

The V and J genes are TRBV5-1 and TRBJ2-1, with D maybe TRBD2 (6 bases). The CDR3 totals 15 residues. V gave up 7 bases and J gave up 7 bases, with 21 bases separating them. Germline-derived CDR1 and CDR2 are SGHRS and YFSETQ. The CDR3 region is CASLPEPGGLNEQFF. CDR3 nucleotide sequence: TGCGCCAGCTTACCCGAGCCCGGGGGTCTAAATGAGCAGTTCTTC.